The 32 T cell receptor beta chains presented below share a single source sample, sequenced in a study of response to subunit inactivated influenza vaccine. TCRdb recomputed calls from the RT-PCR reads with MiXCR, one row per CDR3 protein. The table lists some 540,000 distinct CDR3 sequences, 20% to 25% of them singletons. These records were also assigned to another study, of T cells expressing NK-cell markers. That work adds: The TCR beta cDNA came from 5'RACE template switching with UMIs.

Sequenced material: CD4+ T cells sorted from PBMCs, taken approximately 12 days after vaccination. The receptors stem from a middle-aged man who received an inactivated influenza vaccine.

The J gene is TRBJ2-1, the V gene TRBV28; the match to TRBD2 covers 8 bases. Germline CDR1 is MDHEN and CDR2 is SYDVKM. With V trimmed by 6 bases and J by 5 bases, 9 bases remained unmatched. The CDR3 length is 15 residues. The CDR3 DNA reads TGTGCCAGCAGCCGCGAGCGGGGGTGGAACAATGAGCAGTTCTTC. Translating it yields CASSRERGWNNEQFF.

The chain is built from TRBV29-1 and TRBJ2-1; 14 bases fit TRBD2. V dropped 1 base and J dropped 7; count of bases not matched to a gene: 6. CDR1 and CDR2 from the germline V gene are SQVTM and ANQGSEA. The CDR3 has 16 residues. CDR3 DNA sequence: TGCAGCGTTGAAGCGCGGCGACTAGCGGGGGGGAATGAGCAGTTCTTC. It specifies CSVEARRLAGGNEQFF.

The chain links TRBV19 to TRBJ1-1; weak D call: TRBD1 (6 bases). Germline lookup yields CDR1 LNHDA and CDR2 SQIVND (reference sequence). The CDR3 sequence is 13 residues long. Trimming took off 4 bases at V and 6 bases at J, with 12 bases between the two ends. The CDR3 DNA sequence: TGTGCCAGTAGTAACACAGGGTTAGCTGAAGCTTTCTTT. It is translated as CASSNTGLAEAFF.

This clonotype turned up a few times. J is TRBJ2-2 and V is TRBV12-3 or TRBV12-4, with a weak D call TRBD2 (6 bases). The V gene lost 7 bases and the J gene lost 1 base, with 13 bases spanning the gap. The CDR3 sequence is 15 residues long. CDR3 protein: CASTLREKNTGELFF. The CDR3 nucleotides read TGTGCCAGCACCTTACGGGAGAAGAACACCGGGGAGCTGTTTTTT.

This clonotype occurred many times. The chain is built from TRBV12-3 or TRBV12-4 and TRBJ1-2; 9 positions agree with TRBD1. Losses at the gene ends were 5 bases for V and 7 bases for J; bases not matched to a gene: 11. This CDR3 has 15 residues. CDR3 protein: CASSLWDREGGGYTF. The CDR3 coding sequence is TGTGCCAGCAGTCTGTGGGACAGGGAAGGGGGTGGCTACACCTTC.

The DNA of the CDR3 is TGTGCCAGCAGCCCTACTGACAATGAGCAGTTCTTC. It encodes CASSPTDNEQFF. This chain links TRBV7-2 with TRBJ2-1; D is unclear. Germline CDR1 and CDR2: SGHTA and FQGNSA. V was clipped by 5 bases and J by 5 bases, with 7 bases between them. The CDR3 runs to 12 residues. Full variable domain (missing parts from reference TRBV7-2 and TRBJ2-1): GAGVSQSPSNKVTEKGKDVELRCDPISGHTALYWYRQSLGQGLEFLIYFQGNSAPDKSGLPSDRFSAERTGGSVSTLTIQRTQQEDSAVYLCASSPTDNEQFFGPGTRLTVL.

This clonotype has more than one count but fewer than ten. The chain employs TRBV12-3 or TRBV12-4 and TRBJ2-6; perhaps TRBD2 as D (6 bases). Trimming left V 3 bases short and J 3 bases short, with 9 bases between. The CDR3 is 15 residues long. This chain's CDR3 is CASSFGGIGANVLTF. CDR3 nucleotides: TGTGCCAGCAGTTTTGGGGGGATTGGGGCCAACGTCCTGACTTTC.

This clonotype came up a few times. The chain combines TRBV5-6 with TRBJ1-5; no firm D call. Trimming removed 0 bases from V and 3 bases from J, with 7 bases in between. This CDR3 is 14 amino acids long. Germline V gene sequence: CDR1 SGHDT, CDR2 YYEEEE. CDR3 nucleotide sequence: TGTGCCAGCAGCTTGGAGTCTGCCAATCAGCCCCAGCATTTT. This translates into CASSLESANQPQHF.

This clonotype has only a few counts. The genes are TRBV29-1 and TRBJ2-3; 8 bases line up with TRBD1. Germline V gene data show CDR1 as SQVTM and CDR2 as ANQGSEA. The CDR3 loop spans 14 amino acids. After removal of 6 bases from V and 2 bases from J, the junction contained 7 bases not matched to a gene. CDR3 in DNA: TGCAGCGTGTCTCAGGGGGCGGTCACAGATACGCAGTATTTT. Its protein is CSVSQGAVTDTQYF.

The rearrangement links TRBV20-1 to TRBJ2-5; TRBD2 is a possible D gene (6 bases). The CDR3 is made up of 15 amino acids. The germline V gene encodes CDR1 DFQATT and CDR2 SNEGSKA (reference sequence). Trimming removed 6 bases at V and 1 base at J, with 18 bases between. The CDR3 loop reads CSAQSGGALQETQYF. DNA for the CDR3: TGCAGTGCCCAGAGCGGCGGGGCCCTCCAAGAGACCCAGTACTTC.

Written as DNA, the CDR3 is TGCGCCAGCAGCCGAAAACGCCGGGACCAAGAGACCCAGTACTTC. Translating it yields CASSRKRRDQETQYF. The chain is built from TRBV5-1 and TRBJ2-5; no definite D call. Germline lookup yields CDR1 SGHRS and CDR2 YFSETQ. This CDR3 has 15 amino acids. V was trimmed by 4 bases and J by 0 bases, leaving 13 bases between them.

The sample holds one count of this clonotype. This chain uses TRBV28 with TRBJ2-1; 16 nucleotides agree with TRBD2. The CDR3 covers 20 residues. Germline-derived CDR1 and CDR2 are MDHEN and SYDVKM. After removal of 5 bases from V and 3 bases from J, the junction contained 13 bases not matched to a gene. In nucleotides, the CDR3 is TGTGCCAGCAGTCGAAAACCGGGACTAGCGGGAGGGCCTATCTACAATGAGCAGTTCTTC. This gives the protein CASSRKPGLAGGPIYNEQFF.

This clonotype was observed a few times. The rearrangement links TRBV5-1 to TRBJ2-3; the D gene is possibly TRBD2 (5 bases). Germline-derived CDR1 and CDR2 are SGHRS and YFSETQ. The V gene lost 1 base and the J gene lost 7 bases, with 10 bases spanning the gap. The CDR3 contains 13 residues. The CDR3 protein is CASSLTRDNTQYF. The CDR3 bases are TGCGCCAGCAGCTTGACCCGGGATAATACGCAGTATTTT.

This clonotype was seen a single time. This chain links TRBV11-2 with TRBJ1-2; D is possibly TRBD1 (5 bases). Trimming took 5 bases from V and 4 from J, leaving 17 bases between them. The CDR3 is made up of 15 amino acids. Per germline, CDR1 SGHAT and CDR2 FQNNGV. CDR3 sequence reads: CASSRGLLDGYGYTF. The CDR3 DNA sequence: TGTGCCAGCAGCCGGGGACTCCTGGACGGCTATGGCTACACCTTC.

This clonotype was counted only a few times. The DNA of the CDR3 is TGCGCCAGCGGTGGGGCAGGGAAAACTAACTATGGCTACACCTTC. This codes for CASGGAGKTNYGYTF. The V call is TRBV10-2, the J call TRBJ1-2; D perhaps matches TRBD1 (5 bases). Trimming took off 8 bases at V and 0 bases at J, with 16 bases between the two ends. The germline V gene encodes CDR1 WSHSY and CDR2 SAAADI. The CDR3 loop spans 15 amino acids.

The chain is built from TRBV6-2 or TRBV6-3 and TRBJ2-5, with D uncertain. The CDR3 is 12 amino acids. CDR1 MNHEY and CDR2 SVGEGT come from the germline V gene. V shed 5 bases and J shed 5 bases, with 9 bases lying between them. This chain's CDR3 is CASSPADETQYF. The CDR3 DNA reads TGTGCCAGCAGTCCGGCGGATGAGACCCAGTACTTC.

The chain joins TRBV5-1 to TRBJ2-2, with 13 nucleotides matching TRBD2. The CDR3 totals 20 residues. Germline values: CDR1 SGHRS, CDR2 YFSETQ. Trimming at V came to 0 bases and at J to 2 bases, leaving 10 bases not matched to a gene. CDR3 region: CASSLVLTSGGNINTGELFF. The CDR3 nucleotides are TGCGCCAGCAGCTTGGTTTTGACTAGCGGGGGGAACATCAACACCGGGGAGCTGTTTTTT.

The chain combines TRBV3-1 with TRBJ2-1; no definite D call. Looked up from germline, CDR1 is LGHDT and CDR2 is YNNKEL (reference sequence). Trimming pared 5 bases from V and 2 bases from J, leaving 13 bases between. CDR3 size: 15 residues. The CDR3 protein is CASSSFSGPYNEQFF. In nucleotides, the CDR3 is TGTGCCAGCAGCTCCTTTTCCGGGCCCTACAATGAGCAGTTCTTC.

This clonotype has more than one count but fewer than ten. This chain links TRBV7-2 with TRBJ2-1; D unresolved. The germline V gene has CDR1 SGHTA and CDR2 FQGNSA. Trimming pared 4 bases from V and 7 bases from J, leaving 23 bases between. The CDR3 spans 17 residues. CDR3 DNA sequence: TGTGCCAGCAGCTCAGCCCTGCGACCAATTAACATGAATGAGCAGTTCTTC. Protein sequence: CASSSALRPINMNEQFF. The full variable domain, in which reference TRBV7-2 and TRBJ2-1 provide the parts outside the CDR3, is GAGVSQSPSNKVTEKGKDVELRCDPISGHTALYWYRQSLGQGLEFLIYFQGNSAPDKSGLPSDRFSAERTGGSVSTLTIQRTQQEDSAVYLCASSSALRPINMNEQFFGPGTRLTVL.

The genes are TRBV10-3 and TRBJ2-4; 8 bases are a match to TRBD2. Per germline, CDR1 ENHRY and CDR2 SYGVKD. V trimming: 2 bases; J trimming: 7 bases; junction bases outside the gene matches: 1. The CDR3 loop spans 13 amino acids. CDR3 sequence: CAISEGTSNIQYF. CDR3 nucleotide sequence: TGTGCCATCAGTGAGGGGACTAGTAACATTCAGTACTTC.

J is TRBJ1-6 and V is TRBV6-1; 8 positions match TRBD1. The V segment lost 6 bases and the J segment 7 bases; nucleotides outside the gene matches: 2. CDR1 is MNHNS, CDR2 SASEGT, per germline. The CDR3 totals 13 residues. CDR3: CASRGQVNSPLHF. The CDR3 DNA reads TGTGCCAGCAGGGGACAGGTGAATTCACCCCTCCACTTT.

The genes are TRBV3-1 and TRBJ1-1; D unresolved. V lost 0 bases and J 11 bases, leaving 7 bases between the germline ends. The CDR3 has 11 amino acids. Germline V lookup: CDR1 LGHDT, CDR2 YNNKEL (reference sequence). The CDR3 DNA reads TGTGCCAGCAGCCAAGATTTCCGCGCTTTCTTT. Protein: CASSQDFRAFF.

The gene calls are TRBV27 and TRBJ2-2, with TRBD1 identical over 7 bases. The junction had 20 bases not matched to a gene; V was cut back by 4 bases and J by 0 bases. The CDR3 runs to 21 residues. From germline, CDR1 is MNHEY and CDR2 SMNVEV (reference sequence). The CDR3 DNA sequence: TGTGCCAGCAGTTCGAATCATCCCGAAGGATGGGGACAGACGAACACCGGGGAGCTGTTTTTT. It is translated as CASSSNHPEGWGQTNTGELFF.

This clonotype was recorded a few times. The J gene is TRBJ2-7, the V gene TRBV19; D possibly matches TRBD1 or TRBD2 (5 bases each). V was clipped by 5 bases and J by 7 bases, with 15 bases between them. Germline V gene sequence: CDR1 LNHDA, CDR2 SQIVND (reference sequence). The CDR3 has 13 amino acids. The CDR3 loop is CASSPGPLGEQYF. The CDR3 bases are TGTGCCAGTAGTCCGGGACCCCTCGGTGAGCAGTACTTC.

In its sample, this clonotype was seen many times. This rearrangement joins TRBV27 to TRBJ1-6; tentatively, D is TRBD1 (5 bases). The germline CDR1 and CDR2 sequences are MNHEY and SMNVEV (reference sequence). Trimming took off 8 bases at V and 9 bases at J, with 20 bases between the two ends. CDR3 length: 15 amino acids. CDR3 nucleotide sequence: TGTGCCAGCTCTCTTTTCGGCGCAGGGTCTTCACCCCTCCACTTT. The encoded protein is CASSLFGAGSSPLHF.

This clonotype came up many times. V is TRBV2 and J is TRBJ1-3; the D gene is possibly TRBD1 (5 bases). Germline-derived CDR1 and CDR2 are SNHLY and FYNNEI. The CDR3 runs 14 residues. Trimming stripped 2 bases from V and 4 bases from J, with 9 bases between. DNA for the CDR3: TGTGCCAGCAGTGAATCAGGGTCAGGAAACACCATATATTTT. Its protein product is CASSESGSGNTIYF.

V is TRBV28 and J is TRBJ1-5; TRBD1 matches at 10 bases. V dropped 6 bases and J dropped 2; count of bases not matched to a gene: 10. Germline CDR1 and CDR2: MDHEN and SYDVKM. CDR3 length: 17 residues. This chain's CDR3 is CASRFGYGTGGNQPQHF. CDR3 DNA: TGTGCCAGCAGGTTCGGTTACGGGACAGGGGGCAATCAGCCCCAGCATTTT.

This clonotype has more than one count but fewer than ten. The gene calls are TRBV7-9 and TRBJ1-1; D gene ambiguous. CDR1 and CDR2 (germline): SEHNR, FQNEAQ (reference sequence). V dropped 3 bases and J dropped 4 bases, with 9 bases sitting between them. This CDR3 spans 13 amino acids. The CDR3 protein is CASSFEEGTEAFF. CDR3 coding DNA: TGTGCCAGCAGCTTTGAGGAGGGCACTGAAGCTTTCTTT. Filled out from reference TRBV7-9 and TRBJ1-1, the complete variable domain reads DTGVSQNPRHKITKRGQNVTFRCDPISEHNRLYWYRQTLGQGPEFLTYFQNEAQLEKSRLLSDRFSAERPKGSFSTLEIQRTEQGDSAMYLCASSFEEGTEAFFGQGTRLTVV.

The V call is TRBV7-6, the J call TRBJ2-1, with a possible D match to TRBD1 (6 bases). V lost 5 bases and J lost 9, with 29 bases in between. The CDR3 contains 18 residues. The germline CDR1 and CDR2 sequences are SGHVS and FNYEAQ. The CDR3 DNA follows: TGTGCCAGCAGCGATAGCCAATACCGGGGACGGGGACACATTGAGCAGTTCTTC. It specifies CASSDSQYRGRGHIEQFF.

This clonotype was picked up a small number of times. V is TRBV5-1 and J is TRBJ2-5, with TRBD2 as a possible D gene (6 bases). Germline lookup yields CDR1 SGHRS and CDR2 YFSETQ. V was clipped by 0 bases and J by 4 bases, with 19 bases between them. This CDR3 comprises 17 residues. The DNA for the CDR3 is TGCGCCAGCAGCTTGGGCGGAGGGCCCAGGTCTAGAGAGACCCAGTACTTC. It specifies CASSLGGGPRSRETQYF.

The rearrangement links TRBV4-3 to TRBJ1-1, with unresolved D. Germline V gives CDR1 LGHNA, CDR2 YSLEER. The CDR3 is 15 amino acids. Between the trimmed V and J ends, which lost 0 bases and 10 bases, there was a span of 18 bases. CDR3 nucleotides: TGCGCCAGCAGCCAAGAGGGCCAGACCCGATCGGGAGCTTTCTTT. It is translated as CASSQEGQTRSGAFF.

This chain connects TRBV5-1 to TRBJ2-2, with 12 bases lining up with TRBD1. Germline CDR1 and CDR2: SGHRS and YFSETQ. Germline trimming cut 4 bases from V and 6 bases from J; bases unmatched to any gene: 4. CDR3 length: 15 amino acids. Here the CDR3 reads CASSTGTGGSGELFF. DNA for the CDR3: TGCGCCAGCAGCACCGGGACAGGGGGCTCCGGGGAGCTGTTTTTT.